This T cell receptor (beta chain) appears in the sequencing data of a study of blood T cells in healthy people across ages. Study findings and constraints: Shifts in expanded clonotypes may have been confounded by donor CMV status, which was unknown.

In regard to this clonotype: Its antigen is still unknown.

Each donor had ten milliliters of peripheral blood drawn. Total RNA was isolated from each sample in quantities of at least 5 micrograms. The second PCR ran about 7 to 12 cycles with a sample-barcoded 5' primer and J-beta primers. TCRdb passed the 5' RACE reads through MiXCR, listing each CDR3 protein once. This table has around 900,000 distinct CDR3 sequences, roughly 50% appearing once. Sequencing was done on a sample of blood. This sequence was found in a woman aged 55-70 years in good health.

The CDR3 DNA reads as TGTGCCAGCAGCCCCGAAGGGGGCTATTATGGCTACACCTTC. Translation: CASSPEGGYYGYTF. This rearrangement joins TRBV7-2 to TRBJ1-2, with 7 bases that match TRBD1. The V gene's germline CDR1 is SGHTA and CDR2 FQGNSA. The V segment lost 5 bases and the J segment 5 bases; nucleotides outside the gene matches: 8. The CDR3 has 14 amino acids. The complete variable domain, with remaining parts taken from reference TRBV7-2 and TRBJ1-2, reads GAGVSQSPSNKVTEKGKDVELRCDPISGHTALYWYRQSLGQGLEFLIYFQGNSAPDKSGLPSDRFSAERTGGSVSTLTIQRTQQEDSAVYLCASSPEGGYYGYTFGSGTRLTVV.